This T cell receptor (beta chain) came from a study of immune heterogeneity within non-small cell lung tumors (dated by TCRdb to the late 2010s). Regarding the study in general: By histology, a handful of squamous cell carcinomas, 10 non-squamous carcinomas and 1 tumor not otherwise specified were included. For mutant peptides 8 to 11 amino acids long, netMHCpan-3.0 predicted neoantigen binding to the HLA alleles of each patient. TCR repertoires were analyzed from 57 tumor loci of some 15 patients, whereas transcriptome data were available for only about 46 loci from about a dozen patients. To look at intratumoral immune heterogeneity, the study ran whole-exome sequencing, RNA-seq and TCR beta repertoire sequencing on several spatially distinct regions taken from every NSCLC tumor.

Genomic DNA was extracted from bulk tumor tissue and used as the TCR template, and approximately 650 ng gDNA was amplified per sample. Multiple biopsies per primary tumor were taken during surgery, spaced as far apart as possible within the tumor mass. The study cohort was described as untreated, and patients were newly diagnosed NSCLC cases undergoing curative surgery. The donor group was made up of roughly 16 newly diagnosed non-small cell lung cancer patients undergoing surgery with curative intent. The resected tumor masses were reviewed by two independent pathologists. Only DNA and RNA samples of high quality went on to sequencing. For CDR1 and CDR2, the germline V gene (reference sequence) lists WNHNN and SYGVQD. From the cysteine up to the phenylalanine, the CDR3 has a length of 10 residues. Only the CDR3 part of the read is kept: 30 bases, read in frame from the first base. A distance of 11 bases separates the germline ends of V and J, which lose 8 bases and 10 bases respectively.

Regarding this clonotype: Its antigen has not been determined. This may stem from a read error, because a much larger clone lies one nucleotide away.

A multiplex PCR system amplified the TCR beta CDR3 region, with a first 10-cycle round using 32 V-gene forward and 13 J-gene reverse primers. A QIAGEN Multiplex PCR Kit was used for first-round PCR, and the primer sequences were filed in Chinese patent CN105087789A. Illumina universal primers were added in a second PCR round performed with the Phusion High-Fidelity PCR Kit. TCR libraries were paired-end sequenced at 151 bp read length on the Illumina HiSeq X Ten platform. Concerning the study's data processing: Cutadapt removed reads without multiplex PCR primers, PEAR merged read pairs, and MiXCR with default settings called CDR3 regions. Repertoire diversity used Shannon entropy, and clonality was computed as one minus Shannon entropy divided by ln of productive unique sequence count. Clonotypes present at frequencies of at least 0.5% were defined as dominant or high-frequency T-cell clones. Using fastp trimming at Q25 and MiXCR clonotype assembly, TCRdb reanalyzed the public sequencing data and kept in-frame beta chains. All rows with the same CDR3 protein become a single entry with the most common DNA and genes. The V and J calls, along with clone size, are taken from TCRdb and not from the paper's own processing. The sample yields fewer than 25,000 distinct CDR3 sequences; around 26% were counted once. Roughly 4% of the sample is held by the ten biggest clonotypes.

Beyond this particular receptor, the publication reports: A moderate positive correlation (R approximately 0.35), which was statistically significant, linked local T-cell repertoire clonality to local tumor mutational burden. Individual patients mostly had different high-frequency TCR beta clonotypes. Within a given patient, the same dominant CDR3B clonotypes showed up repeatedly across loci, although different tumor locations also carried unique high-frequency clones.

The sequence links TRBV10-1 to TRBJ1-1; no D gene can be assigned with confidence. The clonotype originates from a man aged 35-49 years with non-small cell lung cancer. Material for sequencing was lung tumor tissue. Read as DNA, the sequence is TGCGCCAGCGGGAGTGTTAGAGCTTTCTTT. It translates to CASGSVRAFF.